This T cell receptor (beta chain) emerged from a study of PD-1 blockade in classical Hodgkin lymphoma. This clone was seen a handful of times. This table comes from immunoSEQ multiplex PCR, and its TCRdb copy is limited to in-frame clones, with some not included. This sample has over 60,000 clones; over 70% occur once, and the top ten carry 7.5% to 9.5%. The CDR3 covers 15 residues. The ends were cut back, 1 base at V and 7 bases at J, with 11 bases in the middle. The germline CDR1 and CDR2 sequences are SNHLY and FYNNEI. Every patient had relapsed following autologous stem cell transplantation, and cohorts differed in brentuximab vedotin exposure.

The chain uses TRBV2 and TRBJ1-6; no clear D. The receptor was isolated from a human donor with classical Hodgkin lymphoma. The starting material was peripheral blood mononuclear cells (PBMCs), obtained before the second cycle of nivolumab. The CDR3: CASSEGQPGNSPLHF. The CDR3 DNA reads TGTGCCAGCAGTGAAGGGCAGCCTGGCAATTCACCCCTCCACTTT.